This is a list of T cell receptor beta chains from one sample in a study of molecular identifiers for immune sequencing clone quantification. TCRdb passed the PCR reads through MiXCR, listing each CDR3 protein once. The sample contains 97,000 or so distinct CDR3 sequences, 24% of which appear only once. What was sequenced was naive CD8+ T cells from blood, with Jurkat cell RNA spiked in. All receptors come from a human donor in good health. Some libraries in this study had Jurkat cell RNA spiked in. CDR3s include the opening cysteine and the closing phenylalanine or tryptophan. A D gene is named only where the DNA matches it firmly. Part of the rows lack a size; the others show once, few, many or a class for expanded clones.

clone_size	v_call	j_call	d_call	cdr3_aa	cdr3_nt
.	TRBV4-1	TRBJ1-5	.	CASSPIEQGRTQPQHF	TGCGCCAGCAGCCCCATAGAGCAGGGCCGGACTCAGCCCCAGCATTTC
many	TRBV27	TRBJ2-3	.	CASSLVGGRGTDTQYF	TGTGCCAGCAGTTTGGTAGGGGGGCGCGGGACAGATACGCAGTATTTT
few	TRBV20-1	TRBJ2-3	TRBD2	CSARGSSGGPGRTDTQYF	TGCAGTGCTAGAGGGTCTAGCGGGGGGCCAGGAAGAACAGATACGCAGTATTTT
.	TRBV2	TRBJ1-3	TRBD1	CASGGQGFGNTIYF	TGTGCCAGCGGTGGACAGGGTTTTGGAAACACCATATATTTT
.	TRBV29-1	TRBJ1-1	.	CSVIGEANTEAFF	TGCAGCGTGATCGGGGAGGCGAACACTGAAGCTTTCTTT
.	TRBV3-2	TRBJ2-3	.	CASSQDESASGRWGDTQYF	TGTGCCAGCAGCCAAGATGAGTCGGCTAGCGGGAGGTGGGGAGATACGCAGTATTTT
many	TRBV7-2	TRBJ1-1	TRBD1	CASRPGQGAGTEAFF	TGTGCCAGCAGGCCGGGACAGGGGGCCGGCACTGAAGCTTTCTTT
many	TRBV13	TRBJ2-5	.	CASSTTGTQEGETQYF	TGTGCCAGCAGCACAACCGGGACTCAGGAGGGAGAGACCCAGTACTTC
many	TRBV6-5	TRBJ2-5	.	CASSYSWEETQYF	TGTGCCAGCAGTTACTCCTGGGAAGAGACCCAGTACTTC
few	TRBV7-2	TRBJ2-7	.	CASSWATMSTYEQYF	TGTGCCAGCAGCTGGGCGACAATGTCCACCTACGAGCAGTACTTC
many	TRBV9	TRBJ2-2	TRBD2	CASSTTPLALNTGELFF	TGTGCCAGCAGCACAACGCCACTAGCGCTCAACACCGGGGAGCTGTTTTTT
many	TRBV20-1	TRBJ2-7	.	CSAMFSSYEQYF	TGCAGTGCTATGTTCAGCTCCTACGAGCAGTACTTC
.	TRBV19	TRBJ2-3	.	CASSIGSSTDTQYF	TGTGCCAGTAGTATCGGTTCAAGCACAGATACGCAGTATTTT
many	TRBV11-2	TRBJ1-5	.	CASSLGLGVDQPQHF	TGTGCCAGCAGCCTGGGGTTGGGGGTCGACCAGCCCCAGCATTTT
few	TRBV13	TRBJ2-7	TRBD1	CASSRDSYEQYF	TGTGCCAGCTCCCGGGACAGCTACGAGCAGTACTTC
many	TRBV20-1	TRBJ2-2	.	CSARDETSNTGELFF	TGCAGTGCTAGAGACGAGACATCGAACACCGGGGAGCTGTTTTTT
few	TRBV7-9	TRBJ2-7	TRBD2	CASSLISGTSSYEQYF	TGTGCCAGCAGCTTAATATCTGGGACTAGCTCCTACGAGCAGTACTTC
.	TRBV11-1	TRBJ2-1	.	CASSVAGTLNEQFF	TGTGCCAGCAGCGTCGCCGGGACCCTTAATGAGCAGTTCTTC